This TCR beta chain was documented in a study of blood T cell repertoires in COVID-19. Study details: COVID-19 samples from acute and convalescent phases originated in the United States, Italy and Spain. Nucleic acid was either cDNA or gDNA, and it came from T cells, B-cell-depleted T cells, or PBMCs.

The authors' processing: Amplification with reference gene primers provided the estimates of nucleated cell counts. Produced via immunoSEQ multiplex PCR; TCRdb's table is partial and in-frame only. Clone size and V and J calls were adopted from that table, with D and trimming inferred from the DNA. The profile shows about 74,000 clones, more than 70% of them singletons. CDR1 and CDR2 from the germline V gene are GTSNPN and SVGIG (reference sequence). Trimming took 3 bases from V and 6 from J; bases not matched to a gene: 7. The CDR3 consists of 13 residues. The clonotype comes from a man in his 70s with active or convalescent COVID-19. The sample taken for sequencing was peripheral blood. This chain connects TRBV30 to TRBJ1-2; 7 positions agree with TRBD1. The CDR3 nucleotides are TGTGCCTGGAGCCCCGACAGGGCACATGGCTACACCTTC. Translating it yields CAWSPDRAHGYTF. Looking up the rest from reference TRBV30 and TRBJ1-2 gives the full variable domain: SQTIHQWPATLVQPVGSPLSLECTVEGTSNPNLYWYRQAAGRGLQLLFYSVGIGQISSEVPQNLSASRPQDRQFILSSKKLLLSDSGFYLCAWSPDRAHGYTFGSGTRLTVV.